This TCR beta chain was found in a study of blood T cells in healthy people across ages. Study observations and caveats: With naive T cell percentage, TCR beta diversity showed a strong correlation.

About this clonotype itself: What it recognizes is unknown.

Combining a sample-barcoded 5' primer with a J-beta primer mix, a second PCR ran for about 6 to 11 cycles. TCRdb re-analysed the 5' RACE reads in MiXCR, keeping a single row per CDR3 protein. The sample consists of about 780,000 distinct CDR3 sequences, about 45% of them appearing once. There are 15 residues in the CDR3. V lost 2 bases, J lost 2 bases, and 13 bases lay in between. CDR1 is MGHDK, CDR2 SYGVNS, per germline. The sample comprised blood. V and J are TRBV25-1 and TRBJ2-7; D call uncertain. The origin of this receptor is an elderly man in good health. The DNA of the CDR3 is TGTGCCAGCAGTGAACAAGGCCGGCCGACCTACGAGCAGTACTTC. The encoded protein is CASSEQGRPTYEQYF.